Below are 21 T cell receptor beta chains sequenced from a single sample in a study of cytomegalovirus exposure and HLA in healthy donors. The PCR had 60 Vbeta and 13 Jbeta primers. The data were produced by immunoSEQ multiplex PCR, yet TCRdb's version contains in-frame clones alone and is incomplete. The sample has 110,000 or so clones; less than 80% are singletons. Sequencing input: PBMCs. The source is a woman aged 50 to 60 in good health and CMV-seropositive.

The genes are TRBV5-1 and TRBJ1-4; D not certain. The CDR3 runs to 15 residues. The V end lost 0 bases, the J end lost 3 bases, and 9 bases lay between the germline ends. CDR1 and CDR2 (germline): SGHRS, YFSETQ. The CDR3 loop is CASSLVGRANEKLFF. The CDR3 nucleotides are TGCGCCAGCAGCTTGGTGGGGAGGGCTAATGAAAAACTGTTTTTT.

There are a few counts of this clone. The rearrangement uses TRBV4-2 and TRBJ1-2; 8 nucleotides agree with TRBD1. The CDR3 is made up of 17 amino acids. In germline, CDR1 is LGHNA, CDR2 YNFKEQ. V lost 0 bases and J lost 3; bases outside the gene matches: 9. CDR3 sequence reads: CASSQDLNGQGYYGYTF. CDR3 bases: TGTGCCAGCAGCCAAGATTTAAATGGACAGGGATACTATGGCTACACCTTC.

This clone has a single count. The chain has TRBV10-1 and TRBJ1-1, with 7 bases lining up with TRBD1. CDR1 and CDR2 (germline): WNHNN, SYGVQD (reference sequence). J was trimmed by 0 bases and V by 4 bases; bases with no gene match: 5. The CDR3 length is 15 residues. CDR3 DNA: TGCGCCAGCAGTGGCAGGGGACAGCTGAACACTGAAGCTTTCTTT. It specifies CASSGRGQLNTEAFF.

The rearrangement links TRBV7-2 to TRBJ2-5; D is unresolved. The V gene's germline CDR1 is SGHTA and CDR2 FQGNSA. V dropped 5 bases and J dropped 5 bases, with 12 bases sitting between them. The CDR3 runs 13 residues. The CDR3 region has the DNA TGTGCCAGCAGCCGTGCGGAGCCCGAGACCCAGTACTTC. Translated, it gives CASSRAEPETQYF. The full variable domain, in which reference TRBV7-2 and TRBJ2-5 provide the parts outside the CDR3, is GAGVSQSPSNKVTEKGKDVELRCDPISGHTALYWYRQSLGQGLEFLIYFQGNSAPDKSGLPSDRFSAERTGGSVSTLTIQRTQQEDSAVYLCASSRAEPETQYFGPGTRLLVL.

V is TRBV18 and J is TRBJ2-3; 10 bases align to TRBD2. V shed 3 bases and J 2 bases; nucleotides not matched to a gene: 5. In germline, CDR1 is KGHSH, CDR2 LQKENI. The CDR3 consists of 16 residues. The CDR3 here is CASSPTTSGFTDTQYF. In nucleotides, the CDR3 is TGTGCCAGCTCACCGACGACTAGCGGGTTCACAGATACGCAGTATTTT. Using reference TRBV18 and TRBJ2-3 for the parts outside the CDR3, the full variable domain is NAGVMQNPRHLVRRRGQEARLRCSPMKGHSHVYWYRQLPEEGLKFMVYLQKENIIDESGMPKERFSAEFPKEGPSILRIQQVVRGDSAAYFCASSPTTSGFTDTQYFGPGTRLTVL.

This clone was seen a handful of times. This rearrangement joins TRBV28 to TRBJ2-5; D not resolved. V lost 2 bases to trimming and J lost 1 base, with 8 bases between them. The CDR3 runs 14 residues. Germline V gene data show CDR1 as MDHEN and CDR2 as SYDVKM. CDR3 loop: CASSLVAIQETQYF. CDR3 in DNA: TGTGCCAGCAGTTTAGTGGCAATCCAAGAGACCCAGTACTTC.

This chain connects TRBV11-2 to TRBJ2-3, with TRBD2 matching 9 bases. The CDR3 totals 16 residues. After removal of 3 bases from V and 6 bases from J, the junction contained 10 bases not matched to a gene. Germline CDR1 and CDR2: SGHAT and FQNNGV. The CDR3, as DNA: TGTGCCAGCAGCTTCCTAACGGGGACTAGCCTCGATACGCAGTATTTT. Its translation is CASSFLTGTSLDTQYF. Variable domain in full (rest from reference TRBV11-2 and TRBJ2-3): EAGVAQSPRYKIIEKRQSVAFWCNPISGHATLYWYQQILGQGPKLLIQFQNNGVVDDSQLPKDRFSAERLKGVDSTLKIQPAKLEDSAVYLCASSFLTGTSLDTQYFGPGTRLTVL.

This rearrangement joins TRBV29-1 to TRBJ1-1; 8 bases fit TRBD1. This CDR3 has 15 amino acids. Germline values: CDR1 SQVTM, CDR2 ANQGSEA. After removal of 6 bases from V and 1 base from J, the junction contained 10 bases not matched to a gene. For the CDR3, the DNA is TGCAGCGTAGCGATTCAAGGGACAGGGAACACTGAAGCTTTCTTT. Protein product: CSVAIQGTGNTEAFF.

The chain couples TRBV10-3 to TRBJ2-4, with 10 nucleotides matching TRBD1. V lost 2 bases, J lost 9 bases, and 7 bases stayed unmatched. Germline V gives CDR1 ENHRY, CDR2 SYGVKD. The CDR3 extends over 15 amino acids. The CDR3 sequence: CAISEPPGTGAIQYF. The CDR3 DNA follows: TGTGCCATCAGTGAGCCCCCCGGGACAGGGGCCATTCAGTACTTC.

The genes are TRBV5-1 and TRBJ2-7; a possible D gene is TRBD1 (6 bases). This CDR3 has 15 residues. CDR1 and CDR2 from the germline V gene are SGHRS and YFSETQ. V was pared by 5 bases and J by 3 bases, with 18 bases between. CDR3 loop: CASRRTEGVNYEQYF. As DNA, the CDR3 is TGCGCCAGCAGGAGGACAGAGGGAGTGAACTACGAGCAGTACTTC. Based on the CDR3 plus reference TRBV5-1 and TRBJ2-7, the full variable domain is KAGVTQTPRYLIKTRGQQVTLSCSPISGHRSVSWYQQTPGQGLQFLFEYFSETQRNKGNFPGRFSGRQFSNSRSEMNVSTLELGDSALYLCASRRTEGVNYEQYFGPGTRLTVT.

The chain is built from TRBV9 and TRBJ1-4; D is undetermined. The germline gives CDR1 SGDLS, CDR2 YYNGEE. The CDR3 has 15 residues. The germline V and J ends were trimmed by 3 bases and 6 bases, with 15 bases remaining between them. Written as DNA, the CDR3 is TGTGCCAGCAGCGAATCGACTAGTCCGGATGAAAAACTGTTTTTT. Translated: CASSESTSPDEKLFF. Full variable domain (remainder filled in from reference TRBV9 and TRBJ1-4): DSGVTQTPKHLITATGQRVTLRCSPRSGDLSVYWYQQSLDQGLQFLIQYYNGEERAKGNILERFSAQQFPDLHSELNLSSLELGDSALYFCASSESTSPDEKLFFGSGTQLSVL.

The count of this clone is one. This rearrangement joins TRBV5-5 to TRBJ2-1; the D is unclear. In germline, CDR1 is SGHKS, CDR2 YYEKEE (reference sequence). This CDR3 has 13 residues. The V end lost 5 bases, the J end lost 10 bases, and 16 bases lay between the germline ends. DNA of the CDR3: TGTGCCAGCAGATCAGCCCTGGGCAGAGAGCAGTTCTTC. Amino acid sequence: CASRSALGREQFF.

As to this clone: It is likely a read error, because the conserved phenylalanine at the end of the CDR3 is missing. This chain links TRBV7-9 with TRBJ1-1; D ambiguous. This CDR3 is built from 14 residues. Per germline, CDR1 SEHNR and CDR2 FQNEAQ (reference sequence). V shed 1 base and J shed 3 bases, with 9 bases lying between them. The CDR3 sequence is CASSLDPFDTEAFV. As DNA, the CDR3 is TGTGCCAGCAGCTTAGATCCCTTCGACACTGAAGCTTTCGTT.

This rearrangement joins TRBV5-1 to TRBJ2-3, with TRBD2 identical over 9 bases. Germline V gene lookup returns CDR1 SGHRS and CDR2 YFSETQ. With V trimmed by 7 bases and J by 2 bases, 8 bases remained unmatched. This CDR3 has 15 residues. DNA for the CDR3: TGCGCCAGCTGTGTAGCGGGGGCCAACACAGATACGCAGTATTTT. It encodes CASCVAGANTDTQYF. The whole variable domain, remainder taken from reference TRBV5-1 and TRBJ2-3, is KAGVTQTPRYLIKTRGQQVTLSCSPISGHRSVSWYQQTPGQGLQFLFEYFSETQRNKGNFPGRFSGRQFSNSRSEMNVSTLELGDSALYLCASCVAGANTDTQYFGPGTRLTVL.

V gene TRBV27 combines with J gene TRBJ1-2, with 9 bases aligning to TRBD1. The CDR3 is 15 amino acids. J lost 4 bases, V lost 5 bases, and 8 bases had no gene match. Germline CDR1 MNHEY, CDR2 SMNVEV (reference sequence). CDR3 sequence: CASSAGGQGPYGYTF. The CDR3 nucleotides read TGTGCCAGCAGTGCTGGGGGACAGGGCCCCTATGGCTACACCTTC.

The chain has TRBV5-6 and TRBJ2-3, with 8 bases matching TRBD2. CDR1 and CDR2 from the germline V gene are SGHDT and YYEEEE. The CDR3 covers 15 residues. V gave up 3 bases and J gave up 5 bases; unmatched junction bases: 8. Here the CDR3 DNA reads TGTGCCAGCAGCTACTTTGGCGCGGGGGGAGATACGCAGTATTTT. As protein: CASSYFGAGGDTQYF.

CDR3 in DNA: TGTGCCAGCAGTCAACGACAGGGAGCTGACGAGCAGTACTTC. This sequence encodes CASSQRQGADEQYF. The chain couples TRBV6-5 to TRBJ2-7, with 7 positions matching TRBD1. The J segment lost 5 bases and the V segment lost 5 bases, leaving 9 bases of the junction unmatched. There are 14 residues in the CDR3. CDR1 and CDR2 from the germline V gene are MNHEY and SVGAGI.

This clone appeared a single time. The chain carries TRBV28 and TRBJ2-7; D not certain. The V gene lost 2 bases and the J gene lost 4 bases, with 9 bases spanning the gap. Germline V gives CDR1 MDHEN, CDR2 SYDVKM. The CDR3 is made up of 13 amino acids. Here the CDR3 DNA reads TGTGCCAGCAGTTTAGCTACCAAGTACGAGCAGTACTTC. Translated: CASSLATKYEQYF.

This chain connects TRBV7-2 to TRBJ1-1; 7 bases are a match to TRBD1. This CDR3 comprises 14 residues. Germline lookup yields CDR1 SGHTA and CDR2 FQGNSA. The V segment lost 6 bases and the J segment 6 bases; nucleotides outside the gene matches: 10. CDR3 in amino acids: CASSQGSGGAEAFF. Written as DNA, the CDR3 is TGTGCCAGCAGTCAGGGATCAGGGGGTGCTGAAGCTTTCTTT. The variable domain in full, completed from reference TRBV7-2 and TRBJ1-1, reads GAGVSQSPSNKVTEKGKDVELRCDPISGHTALYWYRQSLGQGLEFLIYFQGNSAPDKSGLPSDRFSAERTGGSVSTLTIQRTQQEDSAVYLCASSQGSGGAEAFFGQGTRLTVV.

This chain uses TRBV15 with TRBJ2-7; 9 bases map to TRBD1. The CDR3 length is 14 residues. J was trimmed by 5 bases and V by 3 bases; bases with no gene match: 5. Germline V gives CDR1 LNHNV, CDR2 YYDKDF (reference sequence). The CDR3: CATSRGDRADEQYF. The CDR3 region has the DNA TGTGCCACCAGCAGGGGGGACAGGGCGGACGAGCAGTACTTC.

V gene TRBV5-4 combines with J gene TRBJ1-1, with D unresolved. The CDR3 contains 14 residues. Trimming took off 0 bases at V and 4 bases at J, with 10 bases between the two ends. CDR1 is SGHNT, CDR2 YYREEE, per germline (reference sequence). The CDR3 is CASSLGGFSTEAFF. As DNA, the CDR3 is TGTGCCAGCAGCTTGGGAGGGTTTAGCACTGAAGCTTTCTTT.